Following are 23 T cell receptor beta chains from one sample sequenced in a study of T cell responses to AZD1222 COVID-19 vaccine. Measured with immunoSEQ multiplex PCR; TCRdb has only the in-frame clones, and not every one. The sample lists over 100,000 clones, 85% to 90% occurring once. The sequences come from peripheral blood, collected on day 0 of AZD1222 vaccination. These receptors originate from an adult in good health.

The V call is TRBV27, the J call TRBJ1-2; tentative D call: TRBD1 (5 bases). The CDR3 is made up of 13 amino acids. Between the trimmed V and J ends, which lost 5 bases and 7 bases, there was a span of 14 bases. Germline V CDR1 and CDR2: MNHEY, SMNVEV (reference sequence). CDR3 coding DNA: TGTGCCAGCAGTATCATGGGGGTAGGTGGCTACACCTTC. Translated, it gives CASSIMGVGGYTF.

The chain recombines TRBV6-2 or TRBV6-3 with TRBJ1-5; D not resolved. Trimming took 5 bases from V and 2 from J, leaving 13 bases between them. CDR1 and CDR2 from the germline V gene are MNHEY and SVGEGT. CDR3 size: 15 residues. CDR3 protein: CASSLDEKGNQPQHF. Written as DNA, the CDR3 is TGTGCCAGCAGTCTCGACGAAAAAGGCAATCAGCCCCAGCATTTT.

The CDR3 region is CASSPSSPNQPQHF. For the CDR3, the DNA is TGTGCCAGCAGCCCCTCATCGCCCAATCAGCCCCAGCATTTT. The chain carries TRBV6-5 and TRBJ1-5; D is undetermined. Germline values: CDR1 MNHEY, CDR2 SVGAGI. CDR3 length: 14 residues. Trimming shortened V by 6 bases and J by 3 bases, and 12 bases separated the two germline ends.

This clone was seen a single time. The chain employs TRBV2 and TRBJ1-1; no clear D. Germline V lookup: CDR1 SNHLY, CDR2 FYNNEI. The germline V and J ends were trimmed by 7 bases and 8 bases, with 17 bases remaining between them. The CDR3 sequence is 13 residues long. The CDR3: CASMPGGPTEAFF. The CDR3 DNA reads TGTGCCAGCATGCCGGGAGGTCCAACCGAAGCTTTCTTT.

V usage is TRBV6-5 and J usage is TRBJ1-3, with a tentative D call TRBD1 (5 bases). The V end was cut by 11 bases, the J end by 1 base, with 18 bases between. There are 15 residues in the CDR3. Germline CDR1 and CDR2: MNHEY and SVGAGI. The CDR3 nucleotides are TGTGCCGGCGGGCGGGGGACTAGGTCTGGAAACACCATATATTTT. Its protein product is CAGGRGTRSGNTIYF.

The DNA for the CDR3 is TGCGCCAGCAGCCCGGCCTCCTCGACCGAGGACTATGGCTACACCTTC. This translates into CASSPASSTEDYGYTF. The chain joins TRBV5-1 to TRBJ1-2; D not resolved. The CDR3 has 16 residues. Germline loops: CDR1 SGHRS, CDR2 YFSETQ. Trimming pared 4 bases from V and 3 bases from J, leaving 19 bases between. The entire variable domain, with the rest obtained from reference TRBV5-1 and TRBJ1-2, is as follows: KAGVTQTPRYLIKTRGQQVTLSCSPISGHRSVSWYQQTPGQGLQFLFEYFSETQRNKGNFPGRFSGRQFSNSRSEMNVSTLELGDSALYLCASSPASSTEDYGYTFGSGTRLTVV.

This sequence joins TRBV30 and TRBJ2-2; 10 positions match TRBD2. CDR3 length: 17 residues. CDR1 GTSNPN and CDR2 SVGIG come from the germline V gene (reference sequence). V gave up 0 bases and J gave up 5 bases; unmatched junction bases: 9. CDR3 nucleotides: TGTGCCTGGAGTGTAGGCAGAACTAGCGGGGTGACCGGGGAGCTGTTTTTT. Protein sequence: CAWSVGRTSGVTGELFF.

This chain links TRBV18 with TRBJ2-2; TRBD1 might be the D (6 bases). In germline, CDR1 is KGHSH, CDR2 LQKENI. Trimming took 3 bases from V and 4 from J, leaving 12 bases between them. This CDR3 has 15 amino acids. In DNA form, the CDR3 reads TGTGCCAGCTCACCGCACAGGGAATCCACCGGGGAGCTGTTTTTT. It yields the protein CASSPHRESTGELFF.

This chain uses TRBV19 with TRBJ2-3; 7 bases line up with TRBD1. The trim removed 5 bases at V and 0 bases at J, leaving 2 bases unmatched. The germline V gene encodes CDR1 LNHDA and CDR2 SQIVND (reference sequence). This CDR3 is built from 14 residues. CDR3 in DNA: TGTGCCAGTAGTGAGGGGGCTAGCACAGATACGCAGTATTTT. It encodes CASSEGASTDTQYF.

The chain uses TRBV5-5 and TRBJ1-1; D is possibly TRBD1 (6 bases). Germline V lookup: CDR1 SGHKS, CDR2 YYEKEE (reference sequence). There are 14 residues in the CDR3. Trimming cost V 1 base and J 5 bases, with 12 bases left between them. The CDR3 bases are TGTGCCAGCAGCTTGTCAGGGGCAGGTACTGAAGCTTTCTTT. This gives the protein CASSLSGAGTEAFF.

The CDR3 is CASARRDTIYF. In DNA form, the CDR3 reads TGTGCCAGCGCTAGGAGGGACACCATATATTTT. This rearrangement joins TRBV25-1 to TRBJ1-3; D is unresolved. CDR1 is MGHDK, CDR2 SYGVNS, per germline. The CDR3 consists of 11 residues. V lost 8 bases, J lost 8 bases, and 10 bases lay in between.

The chain employs TRBV19 and TRBJ1-5; the D gene is possibly TRBD1 (6 bases). This CDR3 has 15 residues. Trimming took 7 bases from V and 0 from J, leaving 13 bases between them. CDR1 is LNHDA and CDR2 is SQIVND in the germline V gene (reference sequence). CDR3 amino acids: CASTLQGSSNQPQHF. The CDR3 coding sequence is TGTGCCAGTACTCTACAGGGTTCTAGCAATCAGCCCCAGCATTTT.

The DNA of the CDR3 is TGTGCCAGCTGGTTGGGTAGCGGCGCTGAAGCTTTCTTT. It specifies CASWLGSGAEAFF. The rearrangement links TRBV6-6 to TRBJ1-1; D unresolved. V lost 8 bases and J 6 bases, leaving 16 bases between the germline ends. This CDR3 has 13 residues. The germline V gene has CDR1 MNHNY and CDR2 SVGAGI (reference sequence).

The chain links TRBV4-2 to TRBJ1-6; 7 bases fit TRBD1. With V trimmed by 2 bases and J by 13 bases, 8 bases remained unmatched. CDR3 length equals 14 residues. The V gene's germline CDR1 is LGHNA and CDR2 YNFKEQ. Here the CDR3 reads CASSQSPGGGPLHF. The CDR3 DNA is TGTGCCAGCAGCCAATCCCCAGGGGGGGGCCCCCTCCACTTT.

The V and J genes are TRBV28 and TRBJ1-5; the D gene is possibly TRBD1 (5 bases). Looked up from germline, CDR1 is MDHEN and CDR2 is SYDVKM. Trimming took 1 base from V and 7 from J, leaving 11 bases between them. CDR3 size: 14 residues. CDR3 protein: CASSLYQGEQPQHF. DNA for the CDR3: TGTGCCAGCAGTTTATATCAGGGAGAACAGCCCCAGCATTTT.

This clone came up a few times. The J gene is TRBJ2-7, the V gene TRBV30; D is tentatively TRBD1 or TRBD2 (5 bases each). Germline-derived CDR1 and CDR2 are GTSNPN and SVGIG (reference sequence). The length of the CDR3 is 15 residues. V lost 0 bases and J lost 2, with 14 bases in between. This CDR3 reads CAWSVYGGSAYEQYF. As DNA, the CDR3 is TGTGCCTGGAGTGTATATGGGGGATCAGCCTACGAGCAGTACTTC.

This clone was seen just once. The chain carries TRBV19 and TRBJ1-5, with 7 bases matching TRBD1. The germline V gene has CDR1 LNHDA and CDR2 SQIVND (reference sequence). The CDR3 length is 16 residues. V was pared by 1 base and J by 0 bases, with 3 bases of the junction left unmatched. The CDR3 sequence is CASSIGTGSSNQPQHF. The CDR3 DNA is TGTGCCAGTAGTATAGGGACAGGTTCTAGCAATCAGCCCCAGCATTTT.

The V call is TRBV11-2, the J call TRBJ2-3, with TRBD1 matching over 7 bases. The CDR3 consists of 17 residues. Germline V gene data show CDR1 as SGHAT and CDR2 as FQNNGV. Trimming cost V 5 bases and J 0 bases; bases outside gene matches: 11. CDR3 in amino acids: CASSRTGRSRSTDTQYF. The DNA of the CDR3 is TGTGCCAGCAGCCGGACAGGTCGCTCACGTAGCACAGATACGCAGTATTTT.

The chain couples TRBV6-2 or TRBV6-3 to TRBJ2-1; 9 bases are a match to TRBD2. Germline V gene lookup returns CDR1 MNHEY and CDR2 SVGEGT. Losses at the gene ends were 5 bases for V and 6 bases for J; bases not matched to a gene: 8. There are 15 residues in the CDR3. CDR3 nucleotide sequence: TGTGCCAGCAGTGTACTTGCGGGGGGGCCCAATGAGCAGTTCTTC. Translating gives CASSVLAGGPNEQFF.

The gene calls are TRBV19 and TRBJ1-2; 8 bases fit TRBD1. V dropped 4 bases and J dropped 6; count of bases not matched to a gene: 7. The length of the CDR3 is 14 residues. CDR1 LNHDA and CDR2 SQIVND come from the germline V gene (reference sequence). In nucleotides, the CDR3 is TGTGCCAGTAGTACGGGACAGGAGCTTAATGGCTACACCTTC. Its translation is CASSTGQELNGYTF. Full variable domain (missing parts from reference TRBV19 and TRBJ1-2): DGGITQSPKYLFRKEGQNVTLSCEQNLNHDAMYWYRQDPGQGLRLIYYSQIVNDFQKGDIAEGYSVSREKKESFPLTVTSAQKNPTAFYLCASSTGQELNGYTFGSGTRLTVV.

The V call is TRBV9, the J call TRBJ2-7, with D possibly matching TRBD2 (6 bases). This CDR3 contains 14 residues. V was cut by 2 bases and J by 3 bases, with 12 bases left in between. Germline V gene sequence: CDR1 SGDLS, CDR2 YYNGEE. CDR3 region: CASSVGGGLYEQYF. CDR3 bases: TGTGCCAGCAGCGTGGGGGGTGGCCTCTACGAGCAGTACTTC.

The chain carries TRBV5-4 and TRBJ2-1, with a possible D match to TRBD2 (5 bases). The V gene's germline CDR1 is SGHNT and CDR2 YYREEE (reference sequence). The CDR3 has 13 residues. Trimming stripped 2 bases from V and 4 bases from J, with 7 bases between. DNA of the CDR3: TGTGCCAGCAGCTTCGAGGGTTACAATGAGCAGTTCTTC. Amino acids: CASSFEGYNEQFF.

The chain carries TRBV5-6 and TRBJ1-2, with D perhaps TRBD1 (6 bases). The CDR3 sequence is 16 residues long. Between the trimmed V and J ends, which lost 4 bases and 5 bases, there was a span of 21 bases. CDR1 and CDR2 (germline): SGHDT, YYEEEE. In nucleotides, the CDR3 is TGTGCCAGCAGCCCAACCACAGGGACTGGCCGTTATGGCTACACCTTC. Its translation is CASSPTTGTGRYGYTF.